Each of the 19 T cell receptor beta chains below was sequenced from the same sample in a study of T cell responses to AZD1222 COVID-19 vaccine. Only in-frame clones appear in the TCRdb table, and some are missing; sequencing was by immunoSEQ multiplex PCR. This repertoire shows about 100,000 clones, approximately 91% found once; its top ten account for around 1.7%. Specimen: peripheral blood, collected on day 0 of AZD1222 vaccination. The receptors derive from an adult in good health.

The rearrangement uses TRBV6-5 and TRBJ2-2; TRBD2 aligns across 10 bases. Germline V gene sequence: CDR1 MNHEY, CDR2 SVGAGI. The J segment lost 5 bases and the V segment lost 2 bases, leaving 5 bases of the junction unmatched. The CDR3 spans 16 residues. In DNA, the CDR3 is TGTGCCAGCAGTTACGCTAGCGGGAGCCGGACCGGGGAGCTGTTTTTT. Its protein product is CASSYASGSRTGELFF.

V and J are TRBV11-2 and TRBJ2-7; TRBD2 matches 11 bases. V dropped 4 bases and J dropped 4; count of bases not matched to a gene: 6. The germline CDR1 and CDR2 sequences are SGHAT and FQNNGV. The CDR3 is made up of 15 amino acids. The CDR3 DNA follows: TGTGCCAGCAGCTCCGGGACTAGCGGAAAATACGAGCAGTACTTC. Amino acids: CASSSGTSGKYEQYF.

Written as DNA, the CDR3 is TGTGCCAGCTACGTGGGGGGGGATAACATGAACACTGAAGCTTTCTTT. Translating gives CASYVGGDNMNTEAFF. The chain carries TRBV28 and TRBJ1-1, with TRBD1 as a possible D gene (5 bases). Germline CDR1 is MDHEN and CDR2 is SYDVKM. Trimming took 8 bases from V and 0 from J, leaving 19 bases between them. This CDR3 region has 16 residues.

This sequence joins TRBV28 and TRBJ2-7; 7 nucleotides agree with TRBD1. This CDR3 is 15 amino acids long. Germline loops: CDR1 MDHEN, CDR2 SYDVKM. The junction had 11 bases not matched to a gene; V was cut back by 6 bases and J by 3 bases. In nucleotides, the CDR3 is TGTGCCAGCAGAAGGGACAGCCAGATTTTCTACGAGCAGTACTTC. Translated: CASRRDSQIFYEQYF.

This chain joins TRBV11-2 and TRBJ2-7, with a weak D call TRBD2 (6 bases). Germline assignment: CDR1 SGHAT and CDR2 FQNNGV. V was clipped by 6 bases and J by 9 bases, with 18 bases between them. The CDR3 loop spans 13 amino acids. The CDR3, as DNA: TGTGCCAGCAGGGCCGCGGGGTCGCGTGCGCAGTACTTC. Translating gives CASRAAGSRAQYF. Looking up the rest from reference TRBV11-2 and TRBJ2-7 gives the full variable domain: EAGVAQSPRYKIIEKRQSVAFWCNPISGHATLYWYQQILGQGPKLLIQFQNNGVVDDSQLPKDRFSAERLKGVDSTLKIQPAKLEDSAVYLCASRAAGSRAQYFGPGTRLTVT.

The chain employs TRBV10-3 and TRBJ2-1; 9 bases are a match to TRBD2. From germline, CDR1 is ENHRY and CDR2 SYGVKD. The CDR3 runs 15 residues. Trimming removed 6 bases from V and 4 bases from J; junction bases left unmatched: 7. CDR3 bases: TGTGCCATCAGCTTTAGCGGGAGCCAATACAATGAGCAGTTCTTC. Translating gives CAISFSGSQYNEQFF.

This chain uses TRBV28 with TRBJ2-1, with 7 bases lining up with TRBD1. J lost 4 bases, V lost 5 bases, and 8 bases had no gene match. CDR1 and CDR2 (germline): MDHEN, SYDVKM. The CDR3 length is 15 residues. CDR3 sequence (DNA): TGTGCCAGCAGTCCCTGGGCAGGGGGTTACAATGAGCAGTTCTTC. Its protein product is CASSPWAGGYNEQFF.

This rearrangement joins TRBV11-3 to TRBJ1-6, with unresolved D. The CDR3 has 13 residues. Germline CDR1 and CDR2: SGHNT and YENEEA. V was trimmed by 5 bases and J by 8 bases, leaving 10 bases between them. In nucleotides, the CDR3 is TGTGCCAGCAGCCTCCGAACCGATTCACCCCTCCACTTT. It encodes CASSLRTDSPLHF.

The V call is TRBV7-6, the J call TRBJ2-1; TRBD2 agrees at 7 bases. This CDR3 contains 15 residues. V trimming: 3 bases; J trimming: 3 bases; junction bases outside the gene matches: 5. Germline lookup yields CDR1 SGHVS and CDR2 FNYEAQ. DNA for the CDR3: TGTGCCAGCAGCTTGACCGGGACTATCTACAATGAGCAGTTCTTC. Amino acids: CASSLTGTIYNEQFF.

The chain links TRBV28 to TRBJ2-7, with 16 bases identical to TRBD2. The junction had 9 bases not matched to a gene; V was cut back by 7 bases and J by 6 bases. The CDR3 contains 16 residues. Germline lookup yields CDR1 MDHEN and CDR2 SYDVKM. The CDR3 loop reads CASTSGTSGRAFEQYF. The DNA of the CDR3 is TGTGCCAGCACCTCCGGGACTAGCGGGAGGGCCTTCGAGCAGTACTTC.

The chain has TRBV11-2 and TRBJ2-7; D gene unclear. V lost 4 bases and J 3 bases, leaving 4 bases between the germline ends. This CDR3 is 11 amino acids long. Germline V CDR1 and CDR2: SGHAT, FQNNGV. DNA of the CDR3: TGTGCCAGCAGCTCCCACTACGAGCAGTACTTC. This gives the protein CASSSHYEQYF.

The V gene is TRBV28, the J gene TRBJ1-5; D is unresolved. V was clipped by 6 bases and J by 0 bases, with 6 bases between them. This CDR3 region has 13 residues. Per germline, CDR1 MDHEN and CDR2 SYDVKM. CDR3 sequence: CASREGSNQPQHF. DNA for the CDR3: TGTGCCAGCAGAGAGGGTAGCAATCAGCCCCAGCATTTT.

This chain uses TRBV27 with TRBJ2-7; a possible D gene is TRBD1 (6 bases). CDR1 and CDR2 from the germline V gene are MNHEY and SMNVEV (reference sequence). The V end was cut by 7 bases, the J end by 0 bases, with 25 bases between. The CDR3 extends over 18 amino acids. Here the CDR3 DNA reads TGTGCCAGCACCTTACCTCCCCCTGGGGGCAATCCCTCCTACGAGCAGTACTTC. Its translation is CASTLPPPGGNPSYEQYF.

V usage is TRBV6-4 and J usage is TRBJ1-2, with 7 bases matching TRBD1. J lost 6 bases, V lost 0 bases, and 10 bases had no gene match. The length of the CDR3 is 16 residues. Germline-derived CDR1 and CDR2 are MRHNA and SNTAGT. The CDR3 sequence: CASSDSEGGRVDGYTF. DNA for the CDR3: TGTGCCAGCAGTGACTCAGAAGGGGGCCGAGTTGATGGCTACACCTTC.

This clone was picked up one time. This sample includes further DNA sequences coding for the same CDR3. V is TRBV5-1 and J is TRBJ2-7, with D perhaps TRBD1 (6 bases). V shed 1 base and J shed 0 bases, with 8 bases lying between them. Germline V CDR1 and CDR2: SGHRS, YFSETQ. The CDR3 length is 14 residues. The CDR3 coding sequence is TGCGCCAGCAGCTTGTCGGGACACTCCTACGAGCAGTACTTC. Its translation: CASSLSGHSYEQYF.

V usage is TRBV2 and J usage is TRBJ2-3; D uncertain. Germline V gene data show CDR1 as SNHLY and CDR2 as FYNNEI. Trimming pared 3 bases from V and 2 bases from J, leaving 6 bases between. The CDR3 has 13 amino acids. CDR3 residues: CASSEVPTDTQYF. CDR3 nucleotide sequence: TGTGCCAGCAGTGAGGTCCCCACAGATACGCAGTATTTT.

The rearrangement joins TRBV28 to TRBJ1-2; TRBD1 matches at 8 bases. CDR1 and CDR2 from the germline V gene are MDHEN and SYDVKM. This CDR3 has 12 amino acids. The V and J ends lost 5 bases and 4 bases, in that order; junction bases with no gene match: 0. CDR3 in DNA: TGTGCCAGCAGTACAGGGGGCTATGGCTACACCTTC. This sequence encodes CASSTGGYGYTF.

The chain joins TRBV19 to TRBJ2-1, with 10 bases lining up with TRBD2. The germline gives CDR1 LNHDA, CDR2 SQIVND (reference sequence). The ends lost 0 bases at V and 8 bases at J; junction bases unmatched: 10. The length of the CDR3 is 17 residues. The CDR3 DNA reads as TGTGCCAGTAGTATAGATCCCCCTAGCGGGAGTCGCGATGAGCAGTTCTTC. Its translation is CASSIDPPSGSRDEQFF. The whole variable domain, filled in from reference TRBV19 and TRBJ2-1, reads DGGITQSPKYLFRKEGQNVTLSCEQNLNHDAMYWYRQDPGQGLRLIYYSQIVNDFQKGDIAEGYSVSREKKESFPLTVTSAQKNPTAFYLCASSIDPPSGSRDEQFFGPGTRLTVL.

The chain is built from TRBV18 and TRBJ2-5; unclear D gene. V lost 0 bases, J lost 2 bases, and 7 bases lay in between. Germline values: CDR1 KGHSH, CDR2 LQKENI. This CDR3 region has 14 residues. Here the CDR3 reads CASSPPNLQETQYF. The CDR3 DNA reads as TGTGCCAGCTCACCACCCAACCTTCAAGAGACCCAGTACTTC.